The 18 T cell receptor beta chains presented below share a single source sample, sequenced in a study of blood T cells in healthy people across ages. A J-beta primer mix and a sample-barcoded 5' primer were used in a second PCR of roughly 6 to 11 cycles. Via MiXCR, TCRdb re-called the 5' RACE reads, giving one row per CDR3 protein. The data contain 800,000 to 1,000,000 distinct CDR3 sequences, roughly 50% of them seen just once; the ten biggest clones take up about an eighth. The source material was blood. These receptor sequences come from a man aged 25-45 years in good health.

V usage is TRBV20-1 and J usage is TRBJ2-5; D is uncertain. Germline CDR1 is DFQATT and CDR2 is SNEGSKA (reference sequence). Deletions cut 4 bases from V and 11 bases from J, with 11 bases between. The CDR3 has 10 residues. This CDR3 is CSAKGYEQYF. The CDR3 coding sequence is TGCAGTGCTAAGGGCTATGAGCAGTACTTC.

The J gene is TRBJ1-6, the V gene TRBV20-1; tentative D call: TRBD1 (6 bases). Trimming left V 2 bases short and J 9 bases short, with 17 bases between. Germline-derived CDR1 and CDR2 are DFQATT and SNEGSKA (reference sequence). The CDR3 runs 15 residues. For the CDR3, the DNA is TGCAGTGCTAGATCGGCAGGGGAGTTAGCTTCACCCCTCCACTTT. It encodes CSARSAGELASPLHF.

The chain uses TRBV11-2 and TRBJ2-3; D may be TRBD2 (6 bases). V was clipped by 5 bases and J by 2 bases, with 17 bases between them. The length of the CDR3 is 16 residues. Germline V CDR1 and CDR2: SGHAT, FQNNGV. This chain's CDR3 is CASSPWSGGTTDTQYF. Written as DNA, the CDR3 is TGTGCCAGCAGCCCCTGGTCAGGCGGGACCACAGATACGCAGTATTTT.

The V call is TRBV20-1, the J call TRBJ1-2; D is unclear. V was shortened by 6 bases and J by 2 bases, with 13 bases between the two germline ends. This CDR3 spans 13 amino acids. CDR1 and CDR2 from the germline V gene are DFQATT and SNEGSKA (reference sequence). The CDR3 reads CSAPDMLNYGYTF. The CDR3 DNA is TGCAGTGCGCCCGATATGTTGAACTATGGCTACACCTTC.

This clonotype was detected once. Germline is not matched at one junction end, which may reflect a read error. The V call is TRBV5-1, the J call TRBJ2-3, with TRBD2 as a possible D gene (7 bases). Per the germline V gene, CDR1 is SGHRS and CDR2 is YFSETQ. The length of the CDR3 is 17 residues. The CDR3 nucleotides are TGCGCCAGCAGCTATTTCTCGAGCGGGGACAACACAGGTACGCAGTATTTT. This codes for CASSYFSSGDNTGTQYF.

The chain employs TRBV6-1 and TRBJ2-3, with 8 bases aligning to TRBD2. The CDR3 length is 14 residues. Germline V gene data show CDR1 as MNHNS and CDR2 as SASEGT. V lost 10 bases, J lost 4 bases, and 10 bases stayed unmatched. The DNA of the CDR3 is TGTGCCACCAACGAGGCCGGGGGGGCAGATACGCAGTATTTT. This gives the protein CATNEAGGADTQYF.

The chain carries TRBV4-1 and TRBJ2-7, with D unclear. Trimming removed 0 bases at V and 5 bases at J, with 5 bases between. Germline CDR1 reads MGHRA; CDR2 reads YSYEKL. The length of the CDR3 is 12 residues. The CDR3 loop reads CASSQDLHEQYF. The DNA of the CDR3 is TGCGCCAGCAGCCAAGACTTACACGAGCAGTACTTC.

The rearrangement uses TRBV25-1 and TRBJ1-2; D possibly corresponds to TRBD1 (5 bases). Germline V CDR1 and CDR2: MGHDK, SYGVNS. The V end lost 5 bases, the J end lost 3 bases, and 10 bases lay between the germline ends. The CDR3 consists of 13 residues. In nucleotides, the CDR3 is TGTGCCAGCAGTAGTTGGGGGGACTATGGCTACACCTTC. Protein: CASSSWGDYGYTF.

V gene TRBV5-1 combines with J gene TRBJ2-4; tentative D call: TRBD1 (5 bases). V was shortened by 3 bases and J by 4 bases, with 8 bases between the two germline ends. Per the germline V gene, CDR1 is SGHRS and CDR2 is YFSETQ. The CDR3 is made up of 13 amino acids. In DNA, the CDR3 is TGCGCCAGCAGCTCCCCAGGGAAAAACATTCAGTACTTC. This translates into CASSSPGKNIQYF. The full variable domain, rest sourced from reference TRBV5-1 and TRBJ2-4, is KAGVTQTPRYLIKTRGQQVTLSCSPISGHRSVSWYQQTPGQGLQFLFEYFSETQRNKGNFPGRFSGRQFSNSRSEMNVSTLELGDSALYLCASSSPGKNIQYFGAGTRLSVL.

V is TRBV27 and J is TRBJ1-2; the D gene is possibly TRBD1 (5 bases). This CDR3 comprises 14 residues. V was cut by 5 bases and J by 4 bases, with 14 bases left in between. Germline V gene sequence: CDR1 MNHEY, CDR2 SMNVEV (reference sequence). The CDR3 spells CASSGDGAIYGYTF. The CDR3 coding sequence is TGTGCCAGCAGTGGGGACGGGGCGATCTATGGCTACACCTTC.

CDR3 coding DNA: TGTGCCAGCAGCCTCTTCGGGACTAGCGGCCAAGAGACCCAGTACTTC. Translation gives CASSLFGTSGQETQYF. The V and J genes are TRBV4-2 and TRBJ2-5; 11 bases are shared with TRBD2. V was pared by 4 bases and J by 1 base, with 5 bases of the junction left unmatched. Germline V gives CDR1 LGHNA, CDR2 YNFKEQ. The CDR3 runs 16 residues.

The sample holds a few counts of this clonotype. The CDR3 DNA reads as TGTGCCATCGGGACGGGGGGCACAGATACGCAGTATTTT. Translation: CAIGTGGTDTQYF. V gene TRBV10-3 combines with J gene TRBJ2-3, with D possibly TRBD2 on 6 matching bases. The CDR3 is made up of 13 amino acids. From germline, CDR1 is ENHRY and CDR2 SYGVKD. V lost 8 bases to trimming and J lost 1 base, with 10 bases between them.

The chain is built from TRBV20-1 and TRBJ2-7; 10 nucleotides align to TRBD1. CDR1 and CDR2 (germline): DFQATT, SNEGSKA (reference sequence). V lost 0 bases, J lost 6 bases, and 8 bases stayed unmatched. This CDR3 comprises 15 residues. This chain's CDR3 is CSARDPRTGGSEQYF. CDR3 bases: TGCAGTGCTAGAGATCCAAGGACAGGGGGAAGCGAGCAGTACTTC.

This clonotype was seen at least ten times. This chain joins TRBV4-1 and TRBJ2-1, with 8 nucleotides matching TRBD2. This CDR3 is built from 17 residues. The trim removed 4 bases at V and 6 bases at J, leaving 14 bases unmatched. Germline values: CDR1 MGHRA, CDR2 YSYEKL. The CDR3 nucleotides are TGCGCCAGCAGCCCCGGCCCTGTCGCGGGGGGTTTCAATGAGCAGTTCTTC. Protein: CASSPGPVAGGFNEQFF.

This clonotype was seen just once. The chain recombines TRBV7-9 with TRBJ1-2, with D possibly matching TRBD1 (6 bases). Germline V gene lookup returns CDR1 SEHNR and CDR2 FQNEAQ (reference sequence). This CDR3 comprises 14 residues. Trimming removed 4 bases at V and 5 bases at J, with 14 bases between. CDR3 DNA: TGTGCCAGCAGCTATGGGGGACAACCATATGGCTACACCTTC. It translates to CASSYGGQPYGYTF.

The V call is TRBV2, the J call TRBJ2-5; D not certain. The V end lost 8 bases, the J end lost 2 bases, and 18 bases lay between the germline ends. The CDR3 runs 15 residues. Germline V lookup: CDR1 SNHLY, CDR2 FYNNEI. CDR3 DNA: TGTGCCAGCGATAAGGCAGGACCGCCGCAAGAGACCCAGTACTTC. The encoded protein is CASDKAGPPQETQYF.

CDR3 sequence: CASSQDSVVQPQHF. For the CDR3, the DNA is TGTGCCAGCAGCCAAGATTCGGTCGTGCAGCCCCAGCATTTT. The gene calls are TRBV3-1 and TRBJ1-5; D unresolved. CDR1 is LGHDT and CDR2 is YNNKEL in the germline V gene (reference sequence). V lost 0 bases to trimming and J lost 7 bases, with 10 bases between them. This CDR3 comprises 14 residues.

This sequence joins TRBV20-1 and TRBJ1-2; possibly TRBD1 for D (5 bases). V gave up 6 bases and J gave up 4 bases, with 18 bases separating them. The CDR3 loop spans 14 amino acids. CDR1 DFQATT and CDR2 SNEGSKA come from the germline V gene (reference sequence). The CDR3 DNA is TGCAGTGCGGCCGGGACGAAAGATGGCTATGGCTACACCTTC. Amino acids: CSAAGTKDGYGYTF.